The rows below give T cell receptor beta chains drawn from one sample of a study of T cell repertoires in aging, cancer and after chemotherapy. TCRdb re-derived calls from the multiplex PCR reads in MiXCR, one entry per CDR3 protein. The data show some 9,000 distinct CDR3 sequences, with about 24% seen just once and around 2.8% held by the top ten. Sequenced sample: blood. The receptors derive from a human donor in good health. Both conserved end residues are trimmed from each CDR3. A D gene is named only where the DNA matches it firmly.

v_call: TRBV28
j_call: TRBJ1-1
d_call: .
cdr3_aa: ASSSETWTTMKETEAF

v_call: TRBV5-5
j_call: TRBJ1-6
d_call: TRBD1
cdr3_aa: ASSSRGRGNNSPLH

v_call: TRBV24-1
j_call: TRBJ2-1
d_call: TRBD2
cdr3_aa: ATSAIPSGRANEQF

v_call: TRBV30
j_call: TRBJ1-2
d_call: .
cdr3_aa: AWSGTGYT

v_call: TRBV12-3/TRBV12-4
j_call: TRBJ1-1
d_call: .
cdr3_aa: ASSLAGGSEAF

v_call: TRBV20-1
j_call: TRBJ2-7
d_call: .
cdr3_aa: SARDIGQDYEQY

v_call: TRBV30
j_call: TRBJ2-1
d_call: .
cdr3_aa: AWRLMSNNEQF

v_call: TRBV9
j_call: TRBJ1-4
d_call: .
cdr3_aa: ASSVALHEKLF

v_call: TRBV20-1
j_call: TRBJ1-1
d_call: TRBD1
cdr3_aa: SAPGQGEEAF

v_call: TRBV7-9
j_call: TRBJ2-3
d_call: TRBD1
cdr3_aa: ASSFGTGLDTQY

v_call: TRBV10-3
j_call: TRBJ2-3
d_call: TRBD1
cdr3_aa: AITRGLVDTQY

v_call: TRBV19
j_call: TRBJ2-3
d_call: .
cdr3_aa: ASSRAPTDTQY

v_call: TRBV12-3/TRBV12-4
j_call: TRBJ2-2
d_call: .
cdr3_aa: ASSLVSKDGELF

v_call: TRBV6-4
j_call: TRBJ2-4
d_call: TRBD2
cdr3_aa: ASSPTSGDYNEQY

v_call: TRBV20-1
j_call: TRBJ1-3
d_call: .
cdr3_aa: SARPPQSGVGNTIY

v_call: TRBV7-9
j_call: TRBJ2-7
d_call: TRBD1
cdr3_aa: ASSPPGQGTLYEQY

v_call: TRBV20-1
j_call: TRBJ1-2
d_call: .
cdr3_aa: SVTGGGFDGYT

v_call: TRBV27
j_call: TRBJ2-3
d_call: TRBD2
cdr3_aa: ASSSRLLAGVDTQY

v_call: TRBV28
j_call: TRBJ1-1
d_call: TRBD1
cdr3_aa: ASSLPGTGGTEAF

v_call: TRBV30
j_call: TRBJ2-1
d_call: TRBD2
cdr3_aa: AWKLGTGGGNEQF

v_call: TRBV5-1
j_call: TRBJ1-2
d_call: TRBD1
cdr3_aa: ASSSRTGDYGYT

v_call: TRBV7-9
j_call: TRBJ2-1
d_call: TRBD2
cdr3_aa: ASSLGGSGGGEQF

v_call: TRBV11-2
j_call: TRBJ2-3
d_call: TRBD2
cdr3_aa: ASSPVGGSSDTQY

v_call: TRBV5-5
j_call: TRBJ2-3
d_call: TRBD2
cdr3_aa: ASSLPLRLAGVADTQY

v_call: TRBV28
j_call: TRBJ2-3
d_call: TRBD2
cdr3_aa: ASRPILAGGSDTQY

v_call: TRBV7-2
j_call: TRBJ2-6
d_call: .
cdr3_aa: ASSLGPGANVLT

v_call: TRBV10-3
j_call: TRBJ2-2
d_call: TRBD1
cdr3_aa: AIRGDRENTGELF

v_call: TRBV21-1
j_call: TRBJ2-7
d_call: .
cdr3_aa: ASMAPPRDSTSPRVYEQY

v_call: TRBV6-6
j_call: TRBJ1-1
d_call: .
cdr3_aa: ASSYSQGLGNTEAF

v_call: TRBV20-1
j_call: TRBJ2-3
d_call: TRBD2
cdr3_aa: SAPGLAGPSTDTQY

v_call: TRBV7-6
j_call: TRBJ2-7
d_call: TRBD1
cdr3_aa: ASSPNLDRGRYEQY

v_call: TRBV27
j_call: TRBJ2-1
d_call: TRBD2
cdr3_aa: ASSKLAGWDNEQF

v_call: TRBV27
j_call: TRBJ1-5
d_call: TRBD1
cdr3_aa: ASSFRGEDQPQH

v_call: TRBV19
j_call: TRBJ1-1
d_call: TRBD1
cdr3_aa: ASTYRGRMNTEAF

v_call: TRBV5-1
j_call: TRBJ2-1
d_call: TRBD2
cdr3_aa: ASRLAENNEQF

v_call: TRBV20-1
j_call: TRBJ2-3
d_call: .
cdr3_aa: SARDRSTSTDTQY

v_call: TRBV12-3/TRBV12-4
j_call: TRBJ2-7
d_call: TRBD1
cdr3_aa: ASSPLGQGSYEQY

v_call: TRBV19
j_call: TRBJ2-1
d_call: TRBD2
cdr3_aa: ASSTLAGETNEQF

v_call: TRBV20-1
j_call: TRBJ1-2
d_call: .
cdr3_aa: SAEYPPPRDGYT

v_call: TRBV6-2/TRBV6-3
j_call: TRBJ2-7
d_call: .
cdr3_aa: ASSRTPVGWQY

v_call: TRBV7-9
j_call: TRBJ2-1
d_call: .
cdr3_aa: ASSLVTRLGNEQF

v_call: TRBV20-1
j_call: .
d_call: TRBD1
cdr3_aa: SAKDRVRETQY

v_call: TRBV11-3
j_call: TRBJ2-2
d_call: TRBD2
cdr3_aa: ASSPGLAGAGELF

v_call: TRBV27
j_call: TRBJ2-1
d_call: .
cdr3_aa: TSRPGISYNEQF

v_call: TRBV6-5
j_call: TRBJ2-2
d_call: TRBD2
cdr3_aa: ASRSTSGPTGELF

v_call: TRBV5-4
j_call: TRBJ1-3
d_call: .
cdr3_aa: ASSLPEGFLSGNTIY

v_call: TRBV7-2
j_call: TRBJ1-3
d_call: TRBD1
cdr3_aa: ASSRTQGSGNTIY

v_call: TRBV28
j_call: TRBJ2-3
d_call: .
cdr3_aa: ASSFFQGRSDTQY

v_call: TRBV5-1
j_call: TRBJ1-4
d_call: .
cdr3_aa: ASSLAGGATNEKLF